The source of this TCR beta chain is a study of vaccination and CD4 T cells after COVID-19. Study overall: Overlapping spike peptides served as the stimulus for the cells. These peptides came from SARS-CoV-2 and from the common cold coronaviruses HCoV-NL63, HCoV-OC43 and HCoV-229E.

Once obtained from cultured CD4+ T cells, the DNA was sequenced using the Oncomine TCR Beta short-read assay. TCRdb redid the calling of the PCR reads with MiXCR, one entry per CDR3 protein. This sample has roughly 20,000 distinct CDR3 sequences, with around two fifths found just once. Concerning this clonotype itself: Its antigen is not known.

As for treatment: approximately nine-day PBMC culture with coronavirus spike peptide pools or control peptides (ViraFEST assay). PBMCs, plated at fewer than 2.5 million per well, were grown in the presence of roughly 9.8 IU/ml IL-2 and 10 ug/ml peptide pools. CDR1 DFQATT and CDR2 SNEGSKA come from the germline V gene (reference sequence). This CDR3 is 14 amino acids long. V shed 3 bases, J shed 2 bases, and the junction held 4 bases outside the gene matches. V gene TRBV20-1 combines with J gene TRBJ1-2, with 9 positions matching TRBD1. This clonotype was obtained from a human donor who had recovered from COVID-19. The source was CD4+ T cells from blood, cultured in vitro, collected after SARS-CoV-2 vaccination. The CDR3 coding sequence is TGCAGTGCTAGGACGGGACAGGGCAACTATGGCTACACCTTC. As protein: CSARTGQGNYGYTF.